This TCR beta chain was recovered during a study of cytomegalovirus exposure and HLA in healthy donors. Study results and caveats: A later analysis associated 16,951 TCR beta sequences with HLA alleles at a 0.05 false discovery rate. Reports showed the classifier diagnosing cytomegalovirus status with high specificity and sensitivity.

The germline CDR1 and CDR2 sequences are SGHAT and FQNNGV. The ends were cut back, 3 bases at V and 8 bases at J, with 16 bases in the middle. The CDR3 extends over 14 amino acids. Worth noting for this clone: What it recognizes is unknown.

It was with 60 Vbeta and 13 Jbeta primers that the PCR ran. Generated by immunoSEQ multiplex PCR, the TCRdb table keeps only in-frame clones and is missing some. The ten most abundant clones cover less than 4.5% of a sample with 50,000 to 80,000 clones. This sequence originates from a woman aged 18-35 years in good health and CMV-seronegative. The chain is built from TRBV11-2 and TRBJ1-2; D gene ambiguous. The specimen sequenced was PBMCs. For the CDR3, the DNA is TGTGCCAGCAGCTTGCCGGGCGCGGGTGGCGGCTACACCTTC. As protein: CASSLPGAGGGYTF.